One and the same sample provided the 10 T cell receptor beta chains below, sequenced in a study of cytomegalovirus exposure and HLA in healthy donors. PCR employed 60 Vbeta and 13 Jbeta primers. Sequenced by immunoSEQ multiplex PCR; TCRdb stores in-frame clones only, minus some. The table records 150,000 to 200,000 clones, 70% to 80% of them present only once. The specimen was PBMCs. Every receptor here comes from a man younger than 35 in good health and CMV-seronegative.

The CDR3 sequence is CASSGGRDGEQYF. DNA for the CDR3: TGTGCCAGCAGTGGAGGACGGGATGGCGAGCAGTACTTC. The J gene is TRBJ2-7, the V gene TRBV2; a weak D match, TRBD2 (5 bases). The V and J ends lost 4 bases and 6 bases respectively, with 13 bases between them. This CDR3 has 13 residues. Germline CDR1 and CDR2: SNHLY and FYNNEI.

The gene calls are TRBV4-1 and TRBJ2-5; 7 bases fit TRBD2. In germline, CDR1 is MGHRA, CDR2 YSYEKL. The CDR3 is 16 residues long. J gave up 2 bases and V 4 bases, and 10 bases lay outside the gene matches. CDR3 protein: CASSPTPREGQETQYF. In DNA form, the CDR3 reads TGCGCCAGCAGCCCGACCCCTAGGGAGGGACAAGAGACCCAGTACTTC.

This clone was found once. The chain has TRBV7-2 and TRBJ1-1, with 8 bases lining up with TRBD1. Trimming removed 4 bases from V and 8 bases from J; junction bases left unmatched: 15. Germline V gene sequence: CDR1 SGHTA, CDR2 FQGNSA. The CDR3 length is 16 residues. The CDR3 sequence: CASSYRFAGQGVEAFF. CDR3 nucleotides: TGTGCCAGCAGCTACCGATTTGCAGGACAGGGTGTCGAAGCTTTCTTT.

This clone was found a few times. The V and J genes are TRBV5-8 and TRBJ2-1; no definite D call. V was pared by 2 bases and J by 8 bases, with 17 bases between. CDR3 size: 15 residues. Germline V gene sequence: CDR1 SGHTS, CDR2 YDEGEE. The CDR3 DNA sequence: TGTGCCAGCAGCTTTGGATTAGCCCCTTCGGATGAGCAGTTCTTC. It yields the protein CASSFGLAPSDEQFF.

The chain is built from TRBV2 and TRBJ2-1, with D hard to call. Trimming took 10 bases from V and 0 from J, leaving 13 bases between them. This CDR3 is 14 amino acids long. In germline, CDR1 is SNHLY, CDR2 FYNNEI. Written as DNA, the CDR3 is TGTGCCATCAAAGACATAAGCTCCTACAATGAGCAGTTCTTC. Its protein is CAIKDISSYNEQFF. Combining the CDR3 with reference TRBV2 and TRBJ2-1 gives the whole variable domain EPEVTQTPSHQVTQMGQEVILRCVPISNHLYFYWYRQILGQKVEFLVSFYNNEISEKSEIFDDQFSVERPDGSNFTLKIRSTKLEDSAMYFCAIKDISSYNEQFFGPGTRLTVL.

The CDR3 region is CASSLRPGTNEKLFF. The CDR3 DNA is TGCGCCAGCAGCTTAAGGCCCGGGACTAATGAAAAACTGTTTTTT. The rearrangement links TRBV5-1 to TRBJ1-4; D is uncertain. CDR1 and CDR2 (germline): SGHRS, YFSETQ. The CDR3 loop spans 15 amino acids. The V and J ends lost 2 bases and 2 bases respectively, with 10 bases between them.

The gene calls are TRBV10-3 and TRBJ1-1, with 8 nucleotides matching TRBD1. Trimming took 4 bases from V and 7 from J; bases not matched to a gene: 2. Germline CDR1 and CDR2: ENHRY and SYGVKD. The CDR3 runs to 12 residues. The CDR3 is CAISGGTGEAFF. CDR3 in DNA: TGTGCCATCAGTGGCGGGACAGGTGAAGCTTTCTTT.

The J gene is TRBJ1-2, the V gene TRBV7-6; TRBD1 might be the D (6 bases). The germline V gene encodes CDR1 SGHVS and CDR2 FNYEAQ. The CDR3 sequence is 15 residues long. Trimming pared 0 bases from V and 3 bases from J, leaving 11 bases between. The CDR3, as DNA: TGTGCCAGCAGCTTAGCCTCAGGGGCAGACTATGGCTACACCTTC. It translates to CASSLASGADYGYTF.

The J gene is TRBJ2-5, the V gene TRBV6-1, with D tentatively TRBD2 (6 bases). The CDR3 sequence is 12 residues long. The germline V gene has CDR1 MNHNS and CDR2 SASEGT. Trimming removed 6 bases at V and 4 bases at J, with 9 bases between. The CDR3: CASRDYPETQYF. CDR3 DNA sequence: TGTGCCAGCAGGGACTACCCAGAGACCCAGTACTTC.

Written as DNA, the CDR3 is TGCGCCAGCAGCTCCGGGACAGGTGAAGCTTTCTTT. Translation gives CASSSGTGEAFF. The V call is TRBV4-1, the J call TRBJ1-1; TRBD1 matches at 8 bases. Trimming took 5 bases from V and 7 from J; bases not matched to a gene: 3. The germline V gene encodes CDR1 MGHRA and CDR2 YSYEKL. This CDR3 comprises 12 residues.